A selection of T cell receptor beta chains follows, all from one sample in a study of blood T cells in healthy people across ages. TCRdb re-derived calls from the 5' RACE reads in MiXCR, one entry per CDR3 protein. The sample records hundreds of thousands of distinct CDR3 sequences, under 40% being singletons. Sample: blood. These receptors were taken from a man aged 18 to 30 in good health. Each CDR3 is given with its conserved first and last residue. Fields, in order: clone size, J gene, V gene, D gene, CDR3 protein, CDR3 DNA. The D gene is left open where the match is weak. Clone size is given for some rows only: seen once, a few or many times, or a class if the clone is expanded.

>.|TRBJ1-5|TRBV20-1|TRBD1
CSAGGTGEYSNHPQHF
TGCAGTGCTGGGGGGACAGGGGAATATAGCAATCATCCCCAGCATTTT
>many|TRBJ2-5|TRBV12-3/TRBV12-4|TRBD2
CASSPGTREETQYF
TGTGCCAGCAGCCCCGGGACTAGGGAAGAGACCCAGTACTTC
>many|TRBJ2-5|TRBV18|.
CASSTLEGETQYF
TGTGCCAGCTCAACCCTAGAGGGAGAGACCCAGTACTTC
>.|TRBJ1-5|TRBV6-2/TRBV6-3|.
CASSSHNQPQHF
TGTGCCAGCAGCTCCCACAATCAGCCCCAGCATTTT
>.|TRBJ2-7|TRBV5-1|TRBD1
CASRRGQGGYEQYF
TGCGCCAGCAGACGCGGACAGGGGGGCTACGAGCAGTACTTC
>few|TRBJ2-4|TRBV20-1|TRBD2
CSASPASGGNIQYF
TGCAGTGCTAGCCCCGCCAGCGGGGGCAACATTCAGTACTTC
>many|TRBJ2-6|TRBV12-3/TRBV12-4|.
CASSGQRTITGANVLTF
TGTGCCAGCAGTGGACAGCGGACGATCACTGGGGCCAACGTCCTGACTTTC
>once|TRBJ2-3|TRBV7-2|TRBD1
CASSLVGGRVRTLYF
TGTGCCAGCAGCTTAGTAGGGGGCCGGGTCCGGACGCTGTATTTT
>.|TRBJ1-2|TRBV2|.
CASFWAYYGYTF
TGTGCCAGCTTTTGGGCCTACTATGGCTACACCTTC
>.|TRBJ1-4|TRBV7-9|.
CASSQRGYNEKLFF
TGTGCCAGCAGCCAACGGGGTTATAATGAAAAACTGTTTTTT
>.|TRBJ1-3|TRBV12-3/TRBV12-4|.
CASREAHGNTIYF
TGTGCCAGCAGGGAGGCGCATGGAAACACCATATATTTT
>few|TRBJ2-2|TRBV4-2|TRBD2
CASSPAGGTGELFF
TGTGCCAGCAGCCCGGCGGGGGGCACCGGGGAGCTGTTTTTT
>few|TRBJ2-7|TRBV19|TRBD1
CASSIKGQASSYEQYF
TGTGCCAGTAGTATAAAAGGACAGGCAAGCTCCTACGAGCAGTACTTC
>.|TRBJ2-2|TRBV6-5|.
CASSYWPRQNTGELFF
TGTGCCAGCAGTTACTGGCCGCGACAAAACACCGGGGAGCTGTTTTTT
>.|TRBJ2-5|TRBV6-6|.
CATRTLPQETQYF
TGTGCTACCAGGACACTCCCGCAAGAGACCCAGTACTTC
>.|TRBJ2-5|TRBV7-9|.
CASSLARTVDQETQYF
TGTGCCAGCAGCTTGGCGAGGACAGTGGACCAAGAGACCCAGTACTTC
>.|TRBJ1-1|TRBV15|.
CATSRDRVANTEAFF
TGTGCCACCAGCAGAGATCGGGTCGCGAACACTGAAGCTTTCTTT
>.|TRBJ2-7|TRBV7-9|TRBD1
CASRGQGNYEQYF
TGTGCCAGCAGGGGACAGGGAAACTACGAGCAGTACTTC
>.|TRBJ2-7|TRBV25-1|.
CASSELKDGEQYF
TGTGCCAGCAGTGAACTTAAGGACGGGGAGCAGTACTTC
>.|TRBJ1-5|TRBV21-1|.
CASSKTEAGDQPQHF
TGTGCCAGCAGCAAAACGGAGGCAGGGGATCAGCCCCAGCATTTT
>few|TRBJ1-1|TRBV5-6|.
CASSGGGGANTEAFF
TGTGCCAGCAGCGGCGGTGGGGGGGCGAACACTGAAGCTTTCTTT
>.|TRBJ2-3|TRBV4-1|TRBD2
CASSQDGTSGVSDTQYF
TGCGCCAGCAGCCAAGATGGGACTAGCGGGGTGTCAGATACGCAGTATTTT
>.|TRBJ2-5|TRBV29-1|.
CSVTPTQETQYF
TGCAGCGTAACACCCACCCAAGAGACCCAGTACTTC
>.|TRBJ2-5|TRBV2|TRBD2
CASSEDFWRGGYNEQYF
TGTGCCAGCAGTGAAGACTTTTGGCGGGGGGGATACAATGAGCAGTACTTC
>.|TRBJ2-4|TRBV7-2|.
CASSLAVEEGIQYF
TGTGCCAGCAGCTTAGCGGTGGAGGAGGGCATTCAGTACTTC
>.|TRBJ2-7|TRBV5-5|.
CASSPVGTTTYEQYF
TGTGCCAGCAGCCCTGTCGGGACCACCACCTACGAGCAGTACTTC
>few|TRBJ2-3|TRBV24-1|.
CATSDPGPVGGTDTQYF
TGTGCCACCAGTGATCCGGGACCGGTCGGTGGCACAGATACGCAGTATTTT
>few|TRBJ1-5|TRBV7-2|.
CASSLDGTPYQPQHF
TGTGCCAGCAGCTTAGACGGGACACCATATCAGCCCCAGCATTTT
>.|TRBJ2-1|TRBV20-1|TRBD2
CNARDRGDEQFF
TGCAATGCTAGAGATCGGGGGGATGAGCAGTTCTTC
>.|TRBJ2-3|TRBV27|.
CASSPIGTGRDTQYF
TGTGCCAGCAGTCCTATTGGGACGGGCCGAGATACGCAGTATTTT
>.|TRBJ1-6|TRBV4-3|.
CASSQEYRGSPLHF
TGCGCCAGCAGCCAAGAGTACCGGGGATCACCCCTCCACTTT
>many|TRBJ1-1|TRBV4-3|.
CASSQGYTEAFF
TGCGCCAGCAGCCAAGGGTACACTGAAGCTTTCTTT